The 3 T cell receptor beta chains below were found in one sample sequenced in a study of T cells in Graves' hyperthyroidism and ophthalmopathy. There were TCR beta CDR3 regions amplified from RNA transcripts. The HTBI set primed first-round TCR CDR3 RT-PCR. Via MiXCR, TCRdb re-called the multiplex PCR reads, giving one row per CDR3 protein. The sample carries a few hundred thousand distinct CDR3 sequences, 13% to 15% recorded once. Sequencing used blood. These receptors all come from a woman aged 35 to 49 with Graves' hyperthyroidism that later progressed to Graves' ophthalmopathy.

This clonotype came up many times. The gene calls are TRBV20-1 and TRBJ2-2, with TRBD2 matching over 10 bases. V was pared by 0 bases and J by 0 bases, with 4 bases of the junction left unmatched. CDR1 DFQATT and CDR2 SNEGSKA come from the germline V gene (reference sequence). The CDR3 length is 17 residues. The CDR3 sequence: CSARDMLAGANTGELFF. The CDR3 nucleotides read TGCAGTGCTAGAGATATGCTAGCGGGAGCGAACACCGGGGAGCTGTTTTTT.

This clonotype has ten or more counts. The gene calls are TRBV12-3 or TRBV12-4 and TRBJ2-2; no clear D. The V end was cut by 2 bases, the J end by 6 bases, with 7 bases between. This CDR3 has 13 amino acids. As DNA, the CDR3 is TGTGCCAGCAGTTTATCGGATTCCGGGGAGCTGTTTTTT. It translates to CASSLSDSGELFF.

This clonotype was counted at least ten times. The genes are TRBV7-3 and TRBJ2-3, with D possibly being TRBD2 (6 bases). V lost 5 bases and J lost 7, with 19 bases in between. The CDR3 runs to 15 residues. Germline V lookup: CDR1 SGHTA, CDR2 FQGTGA. CDR3 coding DNA: TGTGCCAGCAGCCTGCGCGGGATTGGCGGCAATACGCAGTATTTT. Translated, it gives CASSLRGIGGNTQYF.